Listed here are 32 T cell receptor beta chains from one sample, sequenced in a study of T-cell memory formation after mild COVID-19. MiXCR was run by TCRdb on the 5' RACE reads, yielding one entry per CDR3 protein. The data hold about 130,000 distinct CDR3 sequences, with about a sixth observed a single time. Input material: PBMCs or a T cell subset sorted from them (not recorded which). The receptors stem from a man between 18 and 35 years old who had mild COVID-19 (a few samples of this study predate the infection). Cell type and time point are not known.

The chain couples TRBV5-6 to TRBJ2-7, with D hard to call. The length of the CDR3 is 14 residues. Per germline, CDR1 SGHDT and CDR2 YYEEEE. Trimming left V 4 bases short and J 3 bases short, with 14 bases between. CDR3 DNA: TGTGCCAGCAGCCCGGCCGGGCGCCACTACGAGCAGTACGTC. It yields the protein CASSPAGRHYEQYV.

The chain has TRBV6-1 and TRBJ1-2; TRBD1 might be the D (5 bases). Germline V gene data show CDR1 as MNHNS and CDR2 as SASEGT. The ends were cut back, 3 bases at V and 7 bases at J, with 15 bases in the middle. The CDR3 extends over 14 amino acids. The DNA of the CDR3 is TGTGCCAGCAGTGACAGGGTAGACTCCCTTGGCTACACCTTC. Amino acids: CASSDRVDSLGYTF.

This chain uses TRBV18 with TRBJ2-7, with TRBD2 matching 7 bases. The germline V gene has CDR1 KGHSH and CDR2 LQKENI. J gave up 7 bases and V 4 bases, and 13 bases lay outside the gene matches. The CDR3 runs to 15 residues. The CDR3 reads CASSLSAGSQVEQYV. In nucleotides, the CDR3 is TGTGCCAGCTCACTATCAGCGGGGTCCCAGGTGGAGCAGTACGTC.

The CDR3 protein is CASSLTGRGEAFF. The CDR3, as DNA: TGTGCCAGCAGCTTAACGGGGCGCGGTGAAGCTTTCTTT. The J gene is TRBJ1-1, the V gene TRBV7-9, with D maybe TRBD1 (5 bases). Trimming pared 2 bases from V and 7 bases from J, leaving 11 bases between. CDR1 is SEHNR and CDR2 is FQNEAQ in the germline V gene (reference sequence). The CDR3 has 13 amino acids.

The chain couples TRBV6-2 or TRBV6-3 to TRBJ2-3, with TRBD1 matching 7 bases. Looked up from germline, CDR1 is MNHEY and CDR2 is SVGEGT. CDR3 length: 13 residues. Trimming removed 6 bases from V and 5 bases from J; junction bases left unmatched: 5. In DNA form, the CDR3 reads TGTGCCAGCAGAACTCAGGGGGAAGATACGCAGTATTTT. This sequence encodes CASRTQGEDTQYF.

The rearrangement joins TRBV4-1 to TRBJ1-5, with D unclear. V was shortened by 5 bases and J by 3 bases, with 8 bases between the two germline ends. There are 13 residues in the CDR3. The germline V gene has CDR1 MGHRA and CDR2 YSYEKL. This CDR3 is CASSATPNQPQHF. DNA of the CDR3: TGCGCCAGCAGCGCCACCCCCAATCAGCCCCAGCATTTT.

The chain is built from TRBV20-1 and TRBJ1-5; D gene uncertain. In germline, CDR1 is DFQATT, CDR2 SNEGSKA (reference sequence). Trimming cost V 6 bases and J 2 bases, with 8 bases left between them. The CDR3 has 12 amino acids. DNA of the CDR3: TGCAGTGCCACAAAGGGCAATCAGCCCCAGCATTTT. Translation gives CSATKGNQPQHF.

This chain uses TRBV3-1 with TRBJ1-1; D is perhaps TRBD1 (6 bases). The CDR3 is 12 amino acids. Trimming shortened V by 1 base and J by 10 bases, and 10 bases separated the two germline ends. Germline V gene data show CDR1 as LGHDT and CDR2 as YNNKEL (reference sequence). For the CDR3, the DNA is TGTGCCAGCAGCCAAGGCCGAGGGGGAGCTTTCTTT. This translates into CASSQGRGGAFF.

This clonotype turned up a few times. The rearrangement uses TRBV6-5 and TRBJ2-5; 8 nucleotides agree with TRBD1. CDR1 MNHEY and CDR2 SVGAGI come from the germline V gene. CDR3 size: 18 residues. V gave up 5 bases and J gave up 2 bases; unmatched junction bases: 16. CDR3: CASSRRTGSVRWQETQYF. The DNA for the CDR3 is TGTGCCAGCAGTAGGCGGACAGGGTCGGTGAGATGGCAAGAGACCCAGTACTTC.

This clonotype was recorded a few times. V gene TRBV11-2 combines with J gene TRBJ2-3, with 10 bases matching TRBD1. The ends lost 8 bases at V and 3 bases at J; junction bases unmatched: 5. The germline V gene encodes CDR1 SGHAT and CDR2 FQNNGV. The CDR3 sequence is 14 residues long. In DNA, the CDR3 is TGTGCCAGCGCCCGGGACAGGGGAACAGATACGCAGTATTTT. It yields the protein CASARDRGTDTQYF. Full variable domain (rest looked up from reference TRBV11-2 and TRBJ2-3): EAGVAQSPRYKIIEKRQSVAFWCNPISGHATLYWYQQILGQGPKLLIQFQNNGVVDDSQLPKDRFSAERLKGVDSTLKIQPAKLEDSAVYLCASARDRGTDTQYFGPGTRLTVL.

The rearrangement uses TRBV7-2 and TRBJ2-1; no clear D. The germline V gene has CDR1 SGHTA and CDR2 FQGNSA. Trimming pared 4 bases from V and 6 bases from J, leaving 16 bases between. The CDR3 is 15 residues long. The CDR3 DNA follows: TGTGCCAGCAGCTCGGGCCGACAAGGACCCAATGAGCAGTTCTTC. Translated, it gives CASSSGRQGPNEQFF.

The V gene is TRBV4-1, the J gene TRBJ2-2; weak D call: TRBD2 (6 bases). This CDR3 has 14 amino acids. Germline CDR1 MGHRA, CDR2 YSYEKL. Trimming removed 6 bases from V and 3 bases from J, with 11 bases in between. The CDR3 coding sequence is TGCGCCAGCAGTCACGGGGAGGACACCGGGGAGCTGTTTTTT. It is translated as CASSHGEDTGELFF.

The rearrangement uses TRBV5-1 and TRBJ2-4; D might be TRBD1 (6 bases). The CDR3 contains 16 residues. Germline CDR1 SGHRS, CDR2 YFSETQ. Trimming left V 3 bases short and J 2 bases short, with 15 bases between. The CDR3 here is CASSSAPRGPKNIQYF. Here the CDR3 DNA reads TGCGCCAGCAGCTCTGCCCCCAGGGGTCCCAAAAACATTCAGTACTTC.

The chain combines TRBV12-3 or TRBV12-4 with TRBJ2-1; D gene ambiguous. The CDR3 is 11 amino acids. Trimming removed 10 bases at V and 7 bases at J, with 11 bases between. CDR3 in DNA: TGTGCCACCCGACGGCGAAATGAGCAGTTCTTC. This codes for CATRRRNEQFF.

This clonotype turned up a few times. This chain connects TRBV19 to TRBJ1-5; D may be TRBD1 (5 bases). Trimming left V 3 bases short and J 2 bases short, with 5 bases between. Germline CDR1 is LNHDA and CDR2 is SQIVND (reference sequence). This CDR3 has 13 amino acids. The chain's CDR3 is CASSMTGNQPQHF. The CDR3, as DNA: TGTGCCAGTAGTATGACAGGCAATCAGCCCCAGCATTTT.

This clonotype has only a few counts. The rearrangement joins TRBV10-2 to TRBJ1-6; D remains unclear. The germline gives CDR1 WSHSY, CDR2 SAAADI. The V gene lost 6 bases and the J gene lost 8 bases, with 8 bases spanning the gap. The length of the CDR3 is 12 residues. The CDR3 protein is CASRPMDSPLHF. The CDR3 coding sequence is TGCGCCAGCAGACCGATGGATTCACCCCTCCACTTT.

This clonotype was counted only a few times. CDR3 in amino acids: CASSPSWTRRRGTDTQYF. The DNA for the CDR3 is TGTGCCAGTAGTCCCAGCTGGACTCGTAGACGGGGCACAGATACGCAGTATTTT. The J gene is TRBJ2-3, the V gene TRBV19, with D possibly matching TRBD2 (5 bases). The CDR3 contains 18 residues. Germline CDR1 is LNHDA and CDR2 is SQIVND (reference sequence). The germline V and J ends were trimmed by 5 bases and 1 base, with 22 bases remaining between them.

The V call is TRBV6-1, the J call TRBJ1-2, with unresolved D. V was clipped by 2 bases and J by 7 bases, with 11 bases between them. CDR1 is MNHNS and CDR2 is SASEGT in the germline V gene. There are 13 residues in the CDR3. CDR3 loop: CASSETRGPGYTF. For the CDR3, the DNA is TGTGCCAGCAGTGAAACACGGGGTCCTGGCTACACCTTC.

The chain joins TRBV4-2 to TRBJ1-3; D may be TRBD1 (6 bases). CDR1 and CDR2 (germline): LGHNA, YNFKEQ. This CDR3 is 15 amino acids long. Trimming removed 2 bases from V and 4 bases from J, with 12 bases in between. CDR3 loop: CASSQTSDRGNTIYF. The CDR3, as DNA: TGTGCCAGCAGCCAAACTTCGGACAGAGGAAACACCATATATTTT.

The V gene is TRBV12-3 or TRBV12-4, the J gene TRBJ1-5; 9 bases match TRBD1. Unmatched junction bases numbered 3, after V lost 6 bases and J lost 6 bases. This CDR3 spans 13 amino acids. Written as DNA, the CDR3 is TGTGCCAGCAGACAGGGGGCCGGTCAGCCCCAGCATTTT. It specifies CASRQGAGQPQHF.

This clonotype was seen more than once but under ten times. This chain joins TRBV12-3 or TRBV12-4 and TRBJ2-7; D might be TRBD1 (6 bases). Trimming removed 7 bases at V and 2 bases at J, with 18 bases between. The CDR3 length is 15 residues. The CDR3 sequence: CASTDPRGQPYEQYV. The CDR3, as DNA: TGTGCCAGCACAGACCCCAGGGGCCAGCCCTACGAGCAGTACGTC.

This clonotype was seen at least ten times. This chain connects TRBV3-1 to TRBJ2-5, with a possible D match to TRBD1 (5 bases). Germline CDR1 and CDR2: LGHDT and YNNKEL (reference sequence). The CDR3 consists of 16 residues. Trimming left V 1 base short and J 2 bases short, with 14 bases between. For the CDR3, the DNA is TGTGCCAGCAGCCAAGGTTTCCAGGGTGGTCAAGAGACCCAGTACTTC. It translates to CASSQGFQGGQETQYF.

The rearrangement joins TRBV7-9 to TRBJ2-1; TRBD1 might be the D (6 bases). V was pared by 0 bases and J by 2 bases, with 11 bases between. This CDR3 has 16 amino acids. CDR1 is SEHNR and CDR2 is FQNEAQ in the germline V gene (reference sequence). CDR3 DNA: TGTGCCAGCAGCTTAGCAGGGGGTCGCACCTACAATGAGCAGTTCTTC. This sequence encodes CASSLAGGRTYNEQFF. The complete variable domain, with remaining parts taken from reference TRBV7-9 and TRBJ2-1, reads DTGVSQNPRHKITKRGQNVTFRCDPISEHNRLYWYRQTLGQGPEFLTYFQNEAQLEKSRLLSDRFSAERPKGSFSTLEIQRTEQGDSAMYLCASSLAGGRTYNEQFFGPGTRLTVL.

The rearrangement links TRBV5-1 to TRBJ2-3; TRBD1 might be the D (6 bases). The germline CDR1 and CDR2 sequences are SGHRS and YFSETQ. The ends were cut back, 2 bases at V and 2 bases at J, with 9 bases in the middle. The CDR3 runs to 14 residues. The CDR3 region is CASSLEGDTDTQYF. The CDR3 nucleotides are TGCGCCAGCAGCTTAGAGGGGGACACAGATACGCAGTATTTT.

The chain is built from TRBV7-9 and TRBJ2-5; TRBD2 matches 7 bases. CDR3 length: 15 amino acids. Per germline, CDR1 SEHNR and CDR2 FQNEAQ (reference sequence). The V and J ends lost 3 bases and 3 bases, in that order; junction bases with no gene match: 7. The CDR3 reads CASSFQGAGEETQYF. CDR3 DNA: TGTGCCAGCAGCTTTCAAGGGGCGGGGGAAGAGACCCAGTACTTC.

The V and J genes are TRBV4-2 and TRBJ2-1; TRBD2 is a possible D gene (6 bases). Trimming pared 4 bases from V and 5 bases from J, leaving 12 bases between. The CDR3 length is 14 residues. Germline V gene data show CDR1 as LGHNA and CDR2 as YNFKEQ. CDR3 sequence: CASSRETRDNEQFF. CDR3 bases: TGTGCCAGCAGCCGGGAGACTAGAGACAATGAGCAGTTCTTC.

This clonotype has a handful of counts. The CDR3 bases are TGCGCCAGCAGCTCCGAGTACCGGGGGACTGAAGCTTTCTTT. Encoded protein: CASSSEYRGTEAFF. V usage is TRBV5-1 and J usage is TRBJ1-1, with D perhaps TRBD1 (5 bases). The V and J ends lost 3 bases and 5 bases respectively, with 14 bases between them. The CDR3 covers 14 residues. Germline assignment: CDR1 SGHRS and CDR2 YFSETQ.

This chain links TRBV20-1 with TRBJ2-7; D is undetermined. The germline V gene encodes CDR1 DFQATT and CDR2 SNEGSKA (reference sequence). Trimming left V 3 bases short and J 0 bases short, with 15 bases between. The CDR3 contains 15 residues. For the CDR3, the DNA is TGCAGTGCTAGTCAACAGCGTTCGAGCTCCTACGAGCAGTACTTC. This encodes CSASQQRSSSYEQYF.

This chain joins TRBV5-1 and TRBJ1-2; tentatively, D is TRBD1 (5 bases). The CDR3 has 14 residues. Germline V gives CDR1 SGHRS, CDR2 YFSETQ. The V gene lost 4 bases and the J gene lost 1 base, with 11 bases spanning the gap. CDR3 amino acids: CASSRDGDNYGYTF. CDR3 coding DNA: TGCGCCAGCAGCCGGGACGGAGATAACTATGGCTACACCTTC.

This clonotype was detected a few times. This chain links TRBV5-4 with TRBJ2-1; TRBD2 agrees at 13 bases. J gave up 5 bases and V 3 bases, and 2 bases lay outside the gene matches. The CDR3 spans 15 residues. CDR1 and CDR2 from the germline V gene are SGHNT and YYREEE (reference sequence). The CDR3 bases are TGTGCCAGCAGCTCTGGACTAGCGGGGGACAATGAGCAGTTCTTC. It codes for CASSSGLAGDNEQFF.

J is TRBJ2-3 and V is TRBV7-2; D unclear. The germline V gene has CDR1 SGHTA and CDR2 FQGNSA. The CDR3 covers 11 residues. The V gene lost 0 bases and the J gene lost 8 bases, with 3 bases spanning the gap. The CDR3 reads CASSLASTQYF. The CDR3 nucleotides are TGTGCCAGCAGCTTAGCCTCTACGCAGTATTTT.

Only a few counts were recorded for this clonotype. The J gene is TRBJ2-7, the V gene TRBV20-1, with D possibly being TRBD1 or TRBD2 (5 bases each). The CDR3 consists of 15 residues. V gave up 5 bases and J gave up 6 bases, with 23 bases separating them. Germline V gene lookup returns CDR1 DFQATT and CDR2 SNEGSKA (reference sequence). CDR3 nucleotides: TGCAGTGCTCCACAGCCGGGACCGCCTTCGAGCGAGCAGTACTTC. This sequence encodes CSAPQPGPPSSEQYF.